These T cell receptor beta chains were read from a single sample in a study of blood T cell repertoires in COVID-19. Method: immunoSEQ multiplex PCR; TCRdb's copy keeps in-frame clones and lacks some. In the table there are 200,000 or so clones, roughly 80% of which are singletons. Sequencing input: peripheral blood. These receptors were taken from a woman in her 30s who had recovered from COVID-19. CDR3s include the opening cysteine and the closing phenylalanine or tryptophan. The order of the fields is clone size, V gene, J gene, D gene, CDR3 DNA, CDR3 protein. The D gene is left open where the match is weak. The listing skips clone size in some rows; elsewhere it reads once, few, many or a size class.

abundance: NA; v_gene: TRBV28; j_gene: TRBJ2-7; d_gene: NA; CDR3nt: TGTGCCAGCAGTAACAGGGGGGGTCCGTACGAGCAGTACTTC; CDR3aa: CASSNRGGPYEQYF
abundance: NA; v_gene: TRBV28; j_gene: TRBJ1-5; d_gene: NA; CDR3nt: TGTGCCAGCAGTTTATCAGGGAAAAATCAGCCCCAGCATTTT; CDR3aa: CASSLSGKNQPQHF
abundance: NA; v_gene: TRBV7-2; j_gene: TRBJ2-3; d_gene: NA; CDR3nt: TGTGCCAGCAGCTTGACTAGACTCACAGATACGCAGTATTTT; CDR3aa: CASSLTRLTDTQYF
abundance: NA; v_gene: TRBV10-1; j_gene: TRBJ2-7; d_gene: NA; CDR3nt: TGCGCCAGCAGTGAGCCGACACGCGAGCAGTACTTC; CDR3aa: CASSEPTREQYF
abundance: NA; v_gene: TRBV25-1; j_gene: TRBJ2-7; d_gene: NA; CDR3nt: TGTGCCAGCAGTGAATTCAAGCGGAGCTCCTACGAGCAGTACTTC; CDR3aa: CASSEFKRSSYEQYF
abundance: few; v_gene: TRBV10-3; j_gene: TRBJ2-2; d_gene: TRBD1; CDR3nt: TGTGCCACCCGCCGACAGGGGGCGACCGGGGAGCTGTTTTTT; CDR3aa: CATRRQGATGELFF
abundance: NA; v_gene: TRBV7-3; j_gene: TRBJ2-7; d_gene: NA; CDR3nt: TGTGCCAGCAGCCTCCTCGCGGGGATCCCCTACGAGCAGTACTTC; CDR3aa: CASSLLAGIPYEQYF
abundance: many; v_gene: TRBV7-9; j_gene: TRBJ2-1; d_gene: TRBD1; CDR3nt: TGTGCCAGCAGCGCGCCGACAGGGGACTCCTACAATGAGCAGTTCTTC; CDR3aa: CASSAPTGDSYNEQFF
abundance: NA; v_gene: TRBV10-1; j_gene: TRBJ1-5; d_gene: TRBD1; CDR3nt: TGCGCCAGCAGTGGGACGGGACAGGGGGCCCTCAATCAGCCCCAGCATTTT; CDR3aa: CASSGTGQGALNQPQHF
abundance: NA; v_gene: TRBV27; j_gene: TRBJ2-6; d_gene: NA; CDR3nt: TGTGCCAGCAGTTTAGGAGGGTGGAGTGGGGCCAACGTCCTGACTTTC; CDR3aa: CASSLGGWSGANVLTF
abundance: once; v_gene: TRBV25-1; j_gene: TRBJ1-1; d_gene: NA; CDR3nt: TGTGCCAGCGGACTTCCCGGGACTGAAGCTTTCTTT; CDR3aa: CASGLPGTEAFF
abundance: few; v_gene: TRBV6-5; j_gene: TRBJ2-7; d_gene: TRBD1; CDR3nt: TGTGCCAGCAGTTACGGATCCGGACAGGGGTCCGAGCAGTACTTC; CDR3aa: CASSYGSGQGSEQYF
abundance: NA; v_gene: TRBV25-1; j_gene: TRBJ2-7; d_gene: TRBD2; CDR3nt: TGTGCCAGCAGCGCTAAGACTAGCGGGGGTCCTAACGAGCAGTACTTC; CDR3aa: CASSAKTSGGPNEQYF
abundance: NA; v_gene: TRBV28; j_gene: TRBJ2-7; d_gene: TRBD1; CDR3nt: TGTGCCAGCAGCTCAGAGGGGGCGCCCACCTACGAGCAGTACTTC; CDR3aa: CASSSEGAPTYEQYF
abundance: NA; v_gene: TRBV19; j_gene: TRBJ1-5; d_gene: NA; CDR3nt: TGTGCCAGTAGTATTCTGGCAGGGTTTAGCAATCAGCCCCAGCATTTT; CDR3aa: CASSILAGFSNQPQHF
abundance: NA; v_gene: TRBV5-4; j_gene: TRBJ2-6; d_gene: TRBD2; CDR3nt: TGTGCCAGCAGCCCACCAGCGGGAGCTGGGGCCAACGTCCTGACTTTC; CDR3aa: CASSPPAGAGANVLTF
abundance: NA; v_gene: TRBV6-5; j_gene: TRBJ2-7; d_gene: TRBD1; CDR3nt: TGTGCCAGCAGTTACAACGCAGGGGGCTTTTACGAGCAGTACTTC; CDR3aa: CASSYNAGGFYEQYF
abundance: NA; v_gene: TRBV7-3; j_gene: TRBJ1-2; d_gene: TRBD1; CDR3nt: TGTGCCAGCGGAGTTGGACAGGCGGTGGACTATGGCTACACCTTC; CDR3aa: CASGVGQAVDYGYTF
abundance: NA; v_gene: TRBV19; j_gene: TRBJ2-5; d_gene: NA; CDR3nt: TGTGCCAGTAGTCCAGACAGGTTTCAGACCCAGTACTTC; CDR3aa: CASSPDRFQTQYF
abundance: NA; v_gene: TRBV6-5; j_gene: TRBJ2-5; d_gene: NA; CDR3nt: TGTGCCAGCAGAATCCAGACAGCCTCTCAAGAGACCCAGTACTTC; CDR3aa: CASRIQTASQETQYF
abundance: NA; v_gene: TRBV14; j_gene: TRBJ2-1; d_gene: NA; CDR3nt: TGTGCCCCTGAAACTTCCCACTCCTACAATGAGCAGTTCTTC; CDR3aa: CAPETSHSYNEQFF
abundance: NA; v_gene: TRBV6-1; j_gene: TRBJ1-2; d_gene: TRBD1; CDR3nt: TGTGCCAGCAGTGAAATCGGGACAGGCTATGGCTACACCTTC; CDR3aa: CASSEIGTGYGYTF
abundance: NA; v_gene: TRBV6-5; j_gene: TRBJ1-3; d_gene: NA; CDR3nt: TGTGCCAGCAAAAGAGGGGGGGCCGGAAACACCATATATTTT; CDR3aa: CASKRGGAGNTIYF
abundance: NA; v_gene: TRBV10-1; j_gene: TRBJ2-1; d_gene: TRBD2; CDR3nt: TGCGCCAGCGGGACTAGCGGGAGGGCCGGGAATGAGCAGTTCTTC; CDR3aa: CASGTSGRAGNEQFF
abundance: NA; v_gene: TRBV9; j_gene: TRBJ2-7; d_gene: NA; CDR3nt: TGTGCCAGCAGCGACACAGGGTTCGAGCAGTACTTC; CDR3aa: CASSDTGFEQYF
abundance: NA; v_gene: TRBV9; j_gene: TRBJ1-1; d_gene: NA; CDR3nt: TGTGCCAGCAGCAAAAGTCTGGAGGACACTGAAGCTTTCTTT; CDR3aa: CASSKSLEDTEAFF